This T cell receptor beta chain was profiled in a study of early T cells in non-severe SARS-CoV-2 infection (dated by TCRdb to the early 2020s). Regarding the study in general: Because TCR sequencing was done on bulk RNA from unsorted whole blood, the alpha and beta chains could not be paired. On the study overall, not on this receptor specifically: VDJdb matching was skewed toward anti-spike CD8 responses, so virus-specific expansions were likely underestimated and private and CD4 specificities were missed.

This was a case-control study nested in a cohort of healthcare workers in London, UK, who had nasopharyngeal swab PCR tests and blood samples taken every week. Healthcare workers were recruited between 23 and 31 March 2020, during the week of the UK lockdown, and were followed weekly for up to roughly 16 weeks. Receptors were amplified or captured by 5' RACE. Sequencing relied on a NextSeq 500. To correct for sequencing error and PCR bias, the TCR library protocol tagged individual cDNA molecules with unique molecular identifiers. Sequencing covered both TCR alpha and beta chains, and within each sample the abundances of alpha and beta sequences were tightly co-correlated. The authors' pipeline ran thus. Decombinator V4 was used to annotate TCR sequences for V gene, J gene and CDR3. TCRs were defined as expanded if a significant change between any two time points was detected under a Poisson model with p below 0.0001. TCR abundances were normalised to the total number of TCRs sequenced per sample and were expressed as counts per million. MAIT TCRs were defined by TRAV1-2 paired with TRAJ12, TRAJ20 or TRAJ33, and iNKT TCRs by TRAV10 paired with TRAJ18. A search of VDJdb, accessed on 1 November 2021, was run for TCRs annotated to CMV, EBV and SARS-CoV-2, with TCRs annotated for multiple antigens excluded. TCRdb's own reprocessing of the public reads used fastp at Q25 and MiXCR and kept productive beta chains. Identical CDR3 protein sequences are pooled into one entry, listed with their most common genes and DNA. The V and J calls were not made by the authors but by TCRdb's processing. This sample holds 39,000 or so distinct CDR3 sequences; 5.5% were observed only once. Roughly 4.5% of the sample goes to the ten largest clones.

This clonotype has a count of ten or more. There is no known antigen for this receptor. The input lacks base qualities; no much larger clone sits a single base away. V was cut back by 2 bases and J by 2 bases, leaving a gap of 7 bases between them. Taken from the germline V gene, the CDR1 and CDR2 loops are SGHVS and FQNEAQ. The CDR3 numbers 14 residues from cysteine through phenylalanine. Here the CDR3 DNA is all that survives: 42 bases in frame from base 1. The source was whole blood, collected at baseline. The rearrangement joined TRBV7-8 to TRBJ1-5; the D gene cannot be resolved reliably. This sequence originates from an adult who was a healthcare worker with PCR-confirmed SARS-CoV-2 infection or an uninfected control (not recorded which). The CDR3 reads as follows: CASSLLVGNQPQHF. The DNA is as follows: TGTGCCAGCAGCTTACTGGTAGGCAATCAGCCCCAGCATTTT.